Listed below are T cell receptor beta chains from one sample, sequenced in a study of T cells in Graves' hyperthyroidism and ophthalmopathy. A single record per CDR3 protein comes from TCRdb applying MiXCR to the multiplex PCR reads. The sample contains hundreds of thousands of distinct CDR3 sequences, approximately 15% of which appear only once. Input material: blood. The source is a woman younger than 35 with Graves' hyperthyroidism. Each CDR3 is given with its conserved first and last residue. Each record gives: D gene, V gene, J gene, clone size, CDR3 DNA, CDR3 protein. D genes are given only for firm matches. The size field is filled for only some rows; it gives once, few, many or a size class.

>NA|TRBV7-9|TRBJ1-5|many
TGTGCCAGCAGCTTAGCGCATGAGACAGGTTACAATCAGCCCCAGCATTTT
CASSLAHETGYNQPQHF
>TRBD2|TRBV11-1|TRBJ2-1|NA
TGTGCCAGCAGCTTCGGGACTAGCGGGTATGGCAATGAGCAGTTCTTC
CASSFGTSGYGNEQFF
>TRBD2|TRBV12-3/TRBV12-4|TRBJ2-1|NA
TGTGCCAGCAGTCCCACACCGGGACTAGCGGGAGGCGCCTCCTACAATGAGCAGTTCTTC
CASSPTPGLAGGASYNEQFF
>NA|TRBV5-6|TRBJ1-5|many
TGTGCCAGCAGCCATGGGGGGTTAGGACGAGATCAGCCCCAGCATTTT
CASSHGGLGRDQPQHF
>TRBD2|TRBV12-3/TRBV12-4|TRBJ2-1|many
TGTGCCAGCAGTAGGACTAGCGGGATATCGCCCGAGCAGTTCTTC
CASSRTSGISPEQFF
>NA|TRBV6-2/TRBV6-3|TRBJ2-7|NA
TGTGCCAGCAGTTATGCCTACGAGCAGTACTTC
CASSYAYEQYF
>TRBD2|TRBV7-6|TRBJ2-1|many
TGTGCCAGCAGCCGTACACCGGGACTAGCGGCCAATAACAATGAGCAGTTCTTC
CASSRTPGLAANNNEQFF
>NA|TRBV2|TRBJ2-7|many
TGTGCCAGCAGTGAATACCGCAGCCCCCTCTACGAGCAGTACTTC
CASSEYRSPLYEQYF
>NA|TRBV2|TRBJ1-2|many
TGTGCCAGCAGACCTGGGATCTATGGCTACACCTTC
CASRPGIYGYTF
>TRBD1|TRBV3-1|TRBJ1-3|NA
TGTGCCAGCAGCCAATCGACAGGGCAGGGAAACACCATATATTTT
CASSQSTGQGNTIYF
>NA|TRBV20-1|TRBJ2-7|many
TGCAGTGCTACCCCCTACGAGCAGTACTTC
CSATPYEQYF
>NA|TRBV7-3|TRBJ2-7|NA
TGTGCCAGCAGCCTCAGCGGCTCGGGATTTAACGAGCAGTACTTC
CASSLSGSGFNEQYF
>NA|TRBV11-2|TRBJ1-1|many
TGTGCCAGCAGCCAGTCTGAGGAGGTAGCTTTCTTT
CASSQSEEVAFF
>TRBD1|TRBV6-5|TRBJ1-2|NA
TGTGCCAGCAGTTACGCAGTACAGGGGGCCTCCCATGGCTACACCTTC
CASSYAVQGASHGYTF
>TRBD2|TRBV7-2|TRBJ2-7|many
TGTGCCAGCAGCCTGACTAGCGGGAAAACTCGGGAGCAGTACTTC
CASSLTSGKTREQYF
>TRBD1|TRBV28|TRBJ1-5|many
TGTGCCAGCAGGAACCCGGGACAGAATCAGCCCCAGCATTTT
CASRNPGQNQPQHF
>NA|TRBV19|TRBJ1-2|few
TGTGCCGTACAACGGGGGCGGCCCTATGGCTACACCTTC
CAVQRGRPYGYTF
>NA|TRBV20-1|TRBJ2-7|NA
TGCAGTGCCCTAGAGCCAAGGGGACTCTCCTACGAGCAGTACTTC
CSALEPRGLSYEQYF
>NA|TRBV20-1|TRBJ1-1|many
TGCAGTGCTAGAGAACAGGAAAATGAAGCTTTCTTT
CSAREQENEAFF
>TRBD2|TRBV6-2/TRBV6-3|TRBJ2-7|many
TGTGCCAGCAGTTACTCGCCTCGCGGGAGTCCGTACGAGCAGTACTTC
CASSYSPRGSPYEQYF